These 5 T cell receptor beta chains were all obtained from the same sample, sequenced in a study of T cell clonotyping in hematopoietic cell transplantation. Described time point: recipient sample about 28 days before transplant, after cytoreduction. Sequencing was performed with immunoSEQ multiplex PCR; in TCRdb, only in-frame clones are kept and a portion is missing. The sample has about 47,000 clones, around 83% seen once. The source material was peripheral blood mononuclear cells, sampled before stem cell transplant. The receptor set was obtained from a man between 60 and 70 years old with myelodysplastic syndrome. Some clones in this sample may be carry-over from other donors' samples.

This clone was observed a single time. The chain combines TRBV7-2 with TRBJ1-6; unclear D gene. This CDR3 spans 13 amino acids. V gave up 1 base and J gave up 7 bases, with 5 bases separating them. Germline CDR1 is SGHTA and CDR2 is FQGNSA. In DNA, the CDR3 is TGTGCCAGCAGCTTAGTGACCAATTCACCCCTCCACTTT. It yields the protein CASSLVTNSPLHF.

The chain carries TRBV5-1 and TRBJ2-3, with TRBD2 matching over 14 bases. With 0 bases clipped from V and 0 bases from J, the junction kept 6 bases outside the gene matches. Looked up from germline, CDR1 is SGHRS and CDR2 is YFSETQ. CDR3 length: 19 residues. CDR3 amino acids: CASSLAGTSGGLSTDTQYF. In DNA form, the CDR3 reads TGCGCCAGCAGCTTGGCCGGGACTAGCGGGGGCCTAAGCACAGATACGCAGTATTTT.

J is TRBJ1-1 and V is TRBV30; 8 positions agree with TRBD1. The J segment lost 3 bases and the V segment lost 3 bases, leaving 3 bases of the junction unmatched. CDR3 length: 13 amino acids. Germline values: CDR1 GTSNPN, CDR2 SVGIG (reference sequence). CDR3 region: CAWRGQADTEAFF. As DNA, the CDR3 is TGTGCCTGGAGGGGACAGGCGGACACTGAAGCTTTCTTT.

This clone has only one observation. The chain has TRBV9 and TRBJ1-3, with no clear D. Germline CDR1 reads SGDLS; CDR2 reads YYNGEE. V was shortened by 4 bases and J by 0 bases, with 14 bases between the two germline ends. The length of the CDR3 is 16 residues. The CDR3 sequence: CASSPEGVSSGNTIYF. The CDR3 bases are TGTGCCAGCAGCCCGGAGGGTGTAAGCTCTGGAAACACCATATATTTT.

The chain employs TRBV18 and TRBJ1-2, with TRBD1 matching 7 bases. Per the germline V gene, CDR1 is KGHSH and CDR2 is LQKENI. This CDR3 has 13 residues. V lost 6 bases and J lost 6; bases outside the gene matches: 7. The DNA of the CDR3 is TGTGCCAGCTCTTATACAGGGGCAGATGGCTACACCTTC. Its protein product is CASSYTGADGYTF.